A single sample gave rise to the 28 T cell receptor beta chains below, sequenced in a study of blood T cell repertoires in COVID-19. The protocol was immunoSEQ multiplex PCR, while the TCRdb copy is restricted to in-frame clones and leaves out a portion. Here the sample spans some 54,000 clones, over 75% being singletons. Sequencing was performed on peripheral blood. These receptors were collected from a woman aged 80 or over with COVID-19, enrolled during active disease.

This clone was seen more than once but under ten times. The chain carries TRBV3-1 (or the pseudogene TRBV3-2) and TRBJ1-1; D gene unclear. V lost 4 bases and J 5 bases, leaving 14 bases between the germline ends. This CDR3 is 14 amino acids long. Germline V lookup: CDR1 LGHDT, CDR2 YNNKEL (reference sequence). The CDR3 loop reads CASSLGSLGTEAFF. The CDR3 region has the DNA TGTGCCAGCAGCCTAGGGAGTTTAGGAACTGAAGCTTTCTTT.

For the CDR3, the DNA is TGTGCCAGCAGCGCCGGACTAGCGGGAGTCGAGCAGTACTTC. As protein: CASSAGLAGVEQYF. V and J are TRBV2 and TRBJ2-7, with 13 bases fitting TRBD2. Germline lookup yields CDR1 SNHLY and CDR2 FYNNEI. V gave up 6 bases and J gave up 6 bases; unmatched junction bases: 5. CDR3 length: 14 amino acids.

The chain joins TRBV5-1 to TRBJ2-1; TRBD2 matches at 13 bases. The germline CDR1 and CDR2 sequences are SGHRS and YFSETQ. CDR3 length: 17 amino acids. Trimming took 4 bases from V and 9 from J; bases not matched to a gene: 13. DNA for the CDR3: TGCGCCAGCAGCCCGACCGAACTAGCGGGAGGGCTTAGTGAGCAGTTCTTC. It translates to CASSPTELAGGLSEQFF.

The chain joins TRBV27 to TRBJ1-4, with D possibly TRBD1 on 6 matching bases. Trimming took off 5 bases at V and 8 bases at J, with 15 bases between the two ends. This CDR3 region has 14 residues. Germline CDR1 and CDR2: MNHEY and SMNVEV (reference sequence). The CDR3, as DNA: TGTGCCAGCAGTATTCGGCAGGGGAGCGAAAAACTGTTTTTT. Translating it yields CASSIRQGSEKLFF.

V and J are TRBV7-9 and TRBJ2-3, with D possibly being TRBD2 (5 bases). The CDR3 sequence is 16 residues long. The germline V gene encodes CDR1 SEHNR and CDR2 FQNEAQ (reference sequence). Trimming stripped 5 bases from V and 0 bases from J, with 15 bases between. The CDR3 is CASSPYEGPSTDTQYF. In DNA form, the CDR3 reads TGTGCCAGCAGCCCCTATGAGGGCCCTAGCACAGATACGCAGTATTTT.

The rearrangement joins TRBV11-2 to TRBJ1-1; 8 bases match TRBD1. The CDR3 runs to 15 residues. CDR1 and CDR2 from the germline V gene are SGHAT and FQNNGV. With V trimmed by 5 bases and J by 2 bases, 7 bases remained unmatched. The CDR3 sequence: CASSARDRLNTEAFF. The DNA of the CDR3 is TGTGCCAGCAGCGCCCGGGACAGGCTTAACACTGAAGCTTTCTTT.

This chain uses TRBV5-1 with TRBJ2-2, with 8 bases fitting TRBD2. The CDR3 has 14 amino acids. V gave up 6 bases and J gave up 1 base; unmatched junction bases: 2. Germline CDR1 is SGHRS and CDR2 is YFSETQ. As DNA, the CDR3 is TGCGCCAGCAACAGCGGGGGGAACACCGGGGAGCTGTTTTTT. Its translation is CASNSGGNTGELFF.

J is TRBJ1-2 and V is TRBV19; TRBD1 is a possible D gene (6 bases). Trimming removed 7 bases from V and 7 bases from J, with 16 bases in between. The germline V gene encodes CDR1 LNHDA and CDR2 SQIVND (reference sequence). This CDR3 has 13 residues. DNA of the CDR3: TGTGCCAGTACCCCCGTAGGGACAACTGGCTACACCTTC. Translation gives CASTPVGTTGYTF.

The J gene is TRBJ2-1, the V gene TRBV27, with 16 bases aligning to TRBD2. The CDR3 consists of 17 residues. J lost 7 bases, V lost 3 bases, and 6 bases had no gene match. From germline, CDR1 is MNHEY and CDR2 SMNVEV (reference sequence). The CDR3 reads CASSLGLAGGPKNEQFF. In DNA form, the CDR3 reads TGTGCCAGCAGTTTGGGACTAGCGGGAGGGCCGAAGAATGAGCAGTTCTTC.

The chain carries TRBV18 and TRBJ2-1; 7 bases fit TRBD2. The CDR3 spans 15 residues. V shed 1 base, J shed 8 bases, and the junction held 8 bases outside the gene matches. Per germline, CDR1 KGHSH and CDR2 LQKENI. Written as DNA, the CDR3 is TGTGCCAGCTCACCACGGACTAGGAGGGAGGATGAGCAGTTCTTC. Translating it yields CASSPRTRREDEQFF.

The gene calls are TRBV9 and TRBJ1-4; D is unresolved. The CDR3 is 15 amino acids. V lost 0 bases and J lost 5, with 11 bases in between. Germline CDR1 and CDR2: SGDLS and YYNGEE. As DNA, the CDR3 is TGTGCCAGCAGCGTAGGCCTGGCCCACAATGAAAAACTGTTTTTT. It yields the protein CASSVGLAHNEKLFF.

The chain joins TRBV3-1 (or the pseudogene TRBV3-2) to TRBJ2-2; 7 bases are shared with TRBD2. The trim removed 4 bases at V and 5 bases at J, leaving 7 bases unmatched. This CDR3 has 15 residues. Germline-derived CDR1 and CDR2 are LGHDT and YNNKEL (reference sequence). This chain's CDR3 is CASSLFTGGTGELFF. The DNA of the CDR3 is TGTGCCAGCAGCCTCTTCACCGGGGGGACCGGGGAGCTGTTTTTT.

CDR3: CASSQDPRADTQYF. CDR3 DNA: TGCGCCAGCAGCCAAGATCCCCGGGCAGATACGCAGTATTTT. This chain uses TRBV4-1 with TRBJ2-3, with D unclear. Per germline, CDR1 MGHRA and CDR2 YSYEKL. The CDR3 loop spans 14 amino acids. Trimming took off 0 bases at V and 4 bases at J, with 8 bases between the two ends.

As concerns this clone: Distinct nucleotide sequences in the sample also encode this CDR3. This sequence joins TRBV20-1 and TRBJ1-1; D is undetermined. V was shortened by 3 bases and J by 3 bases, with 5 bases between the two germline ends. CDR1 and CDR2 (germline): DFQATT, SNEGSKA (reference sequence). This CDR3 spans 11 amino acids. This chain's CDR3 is CSASPDTEAFF. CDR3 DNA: TGCAGTGCTAGTCCGGACACTGAAGCTTTCTTT.

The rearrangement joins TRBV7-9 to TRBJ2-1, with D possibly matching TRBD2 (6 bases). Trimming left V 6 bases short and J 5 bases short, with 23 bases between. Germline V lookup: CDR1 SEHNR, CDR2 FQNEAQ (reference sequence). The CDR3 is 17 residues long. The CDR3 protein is CASRANTLALPNNEQFF. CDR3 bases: TGTGCCAGCAGGGCTAATACTCTAGCGTTGCCAAACAATGAGCAGTTCTTC.

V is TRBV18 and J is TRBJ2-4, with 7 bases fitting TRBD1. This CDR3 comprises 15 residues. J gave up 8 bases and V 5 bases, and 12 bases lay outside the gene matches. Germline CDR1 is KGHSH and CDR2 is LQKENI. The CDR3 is CASSKGMTGIDIQYF. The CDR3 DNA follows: TGTGCCAGCTCAAAAGGGATGACAGGGATCGACATTCAGTACTTC.

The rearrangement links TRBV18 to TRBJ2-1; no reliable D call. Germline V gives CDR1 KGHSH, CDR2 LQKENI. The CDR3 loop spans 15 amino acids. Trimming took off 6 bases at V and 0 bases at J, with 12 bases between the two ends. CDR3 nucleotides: TGTGCCAGCTCCCCCGCTCCTAGCTCCTACAATGAGCAGTTCTTC. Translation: CASSPAPSSYNEQFF.

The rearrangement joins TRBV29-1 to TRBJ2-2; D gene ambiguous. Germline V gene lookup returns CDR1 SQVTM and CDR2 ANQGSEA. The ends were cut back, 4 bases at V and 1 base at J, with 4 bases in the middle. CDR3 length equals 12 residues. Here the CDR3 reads CSVVQNTGELFF. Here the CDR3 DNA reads TGCAGCGTTGTACAGAACACCGGGGAGCTGTTTTTT.

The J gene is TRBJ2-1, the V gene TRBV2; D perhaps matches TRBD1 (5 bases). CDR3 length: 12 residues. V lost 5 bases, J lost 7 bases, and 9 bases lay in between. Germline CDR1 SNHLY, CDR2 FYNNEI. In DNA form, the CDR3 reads TGTGCCAGCAGTAGTCAGGGAAATGAGCAGTTCTTC. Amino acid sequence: CASSSQGNEQFF.

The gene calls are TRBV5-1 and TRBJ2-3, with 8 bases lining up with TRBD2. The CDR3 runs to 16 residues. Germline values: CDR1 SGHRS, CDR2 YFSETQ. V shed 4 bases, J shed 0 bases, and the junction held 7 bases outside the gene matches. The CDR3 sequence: CASSPLVAGSTDTQYF. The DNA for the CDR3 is TGCGCCAGCAGCCCGTTGGTAGCGGGAAGCACAGATACGCAGTATTTT.

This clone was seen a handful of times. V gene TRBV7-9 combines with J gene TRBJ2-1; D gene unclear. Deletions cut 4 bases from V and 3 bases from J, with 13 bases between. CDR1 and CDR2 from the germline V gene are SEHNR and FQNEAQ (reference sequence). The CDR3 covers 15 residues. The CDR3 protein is CASSSLSLIYNEQFF. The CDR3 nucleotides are TGTGCCAGCAGCTCCCTCTCGTTAATCTACAATGAGCAGTTCTTC.

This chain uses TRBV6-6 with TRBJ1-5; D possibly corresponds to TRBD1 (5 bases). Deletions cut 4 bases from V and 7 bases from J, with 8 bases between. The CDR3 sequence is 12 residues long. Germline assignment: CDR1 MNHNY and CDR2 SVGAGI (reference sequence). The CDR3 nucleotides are TGTGCCAGCAGTTCAGACAGACAGCCCCAGCATTTT. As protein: CASSSDRQPQHF.

The CDR3: CASSLVETVSYNEQFF. DNA for the CDR3: TGTGCCAGCAGCTTAGTGGAGACAGTCTCCTACAATGAGCAGTTCTTC. This chain links TRBV11-2 with TRBJ2-1, with D perhaps TRBD1 (5 bases). This CDR3 has 16 residues. V gave up 1 base and J gave up 0 bases, with 10 bases separating them. Per germline, CDR1 SGHAT and CDR2 FQNNGV.

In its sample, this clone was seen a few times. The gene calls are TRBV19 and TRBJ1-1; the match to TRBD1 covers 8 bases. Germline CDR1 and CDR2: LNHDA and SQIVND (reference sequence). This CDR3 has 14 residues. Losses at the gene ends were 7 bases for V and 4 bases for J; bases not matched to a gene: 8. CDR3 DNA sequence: TGTGCCAGTATTCGGGTTACAGGGGGCACTGAAGCTTTCTTT. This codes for CASIRVTGGTEAFF.

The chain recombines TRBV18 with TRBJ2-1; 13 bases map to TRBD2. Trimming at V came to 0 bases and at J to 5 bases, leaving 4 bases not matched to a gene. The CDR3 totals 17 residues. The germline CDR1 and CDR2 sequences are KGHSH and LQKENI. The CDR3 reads CASSPPKGTSGNNEQFF. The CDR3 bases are TGTGCCAGCTCACCACCGAAAGGGACTAGCGGGAACAATGAGCAGTTCTTC.

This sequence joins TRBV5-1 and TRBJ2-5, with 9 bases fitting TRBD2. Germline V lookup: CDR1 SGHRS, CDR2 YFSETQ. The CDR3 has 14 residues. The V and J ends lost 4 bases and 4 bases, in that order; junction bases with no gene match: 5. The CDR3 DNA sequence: TGCGCCAGCAGCCCGGGACTAGCTGCAGAGACCCAGTACTTC. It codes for CASSPGLAAETQYF.

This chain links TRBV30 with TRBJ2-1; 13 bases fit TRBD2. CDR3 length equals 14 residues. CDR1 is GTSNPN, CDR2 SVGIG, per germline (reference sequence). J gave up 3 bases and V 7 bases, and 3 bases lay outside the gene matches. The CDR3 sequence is CAYGTSGVYNEQFF. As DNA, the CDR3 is TGTGCCTACGGGACTAGCGGGGTCTACAATGAGCAGTTCTTC.

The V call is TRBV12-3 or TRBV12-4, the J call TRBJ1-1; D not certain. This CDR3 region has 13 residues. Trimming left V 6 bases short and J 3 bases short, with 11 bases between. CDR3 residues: CASSFPPDTEAFF. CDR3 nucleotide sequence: TGTGCCAGCAGCTTCCCCCCAGACACTGAAGCTTTCTTT.